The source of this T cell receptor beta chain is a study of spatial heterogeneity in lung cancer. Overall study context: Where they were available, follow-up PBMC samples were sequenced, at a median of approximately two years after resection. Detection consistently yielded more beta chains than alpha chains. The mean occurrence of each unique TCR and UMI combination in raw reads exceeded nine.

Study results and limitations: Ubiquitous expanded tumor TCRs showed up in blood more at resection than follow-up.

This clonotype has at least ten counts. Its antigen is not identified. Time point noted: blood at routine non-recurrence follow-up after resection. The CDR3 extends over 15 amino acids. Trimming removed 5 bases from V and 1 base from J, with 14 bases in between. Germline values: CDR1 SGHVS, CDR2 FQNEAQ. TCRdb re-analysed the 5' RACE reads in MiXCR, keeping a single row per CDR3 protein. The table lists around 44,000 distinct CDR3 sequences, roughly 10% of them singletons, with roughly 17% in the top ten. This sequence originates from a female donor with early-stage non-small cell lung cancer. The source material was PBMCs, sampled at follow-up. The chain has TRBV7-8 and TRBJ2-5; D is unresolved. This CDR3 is CASSNRVGFQETQYF. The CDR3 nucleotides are TGTGCCAGCAGCAATAGGGTAGGGTTCCAAGAGACCCAGTACTTC.